This T cell receptor (beta chain) was captured by sequencing in a study of T cells in Graves' hyperthyroidism and ophthalmopathy. The trim removed 2 bases at V and 6 bases at J, leaving 4 bases unmatched. CDR1 LNHDA and CDR2 SQIVND come from the germline V gene (reference sequence). This CDR3 comprises 15 residues. This clonotype was counted ten times or more. Researchers took RNA transcripts and amplified the TCR beta CDR3 regions from them. The study used the HTBI primer set for a first-round RT-PCR of the TCR CDR3. TCRdb redid the calling of the multiplex PCR reads with MiXCR, one entry per CDR3 protein. The table lists around 580,000 distinct CDR3 sequences, under 60% of them singletons.

What was sequenced was peripheral blood or thyroid tissue (not recorded which). The source of this sequence is a woman under 30 with Graves' hyperthyroidism. This chain joins TRBV19 and TRBJ1-5, with 10 bases lining up with TRBD1. This chain's CDR3 is CASSIRDRGRQPQHF. DNA for the CDR3: TGTGCCAGTAGTATACGGGACAGGGGTCGTCAGCCCCAGCATTTT.